These 13 T cell receptor beta chains were sequenced from one sample in a study of blood T cell repertoires in COVID-19. The protocol was immunoSEQ multiplex PCR, while the TCRdb copy is restricted to in-frame clones and leaves out a portion. The table lists about 240,000 clones, 84% of them singletons. The sequencing sample was made of peripheral blood. Every receptor here comes from a man aged 50-59 years with acute or convalescent COVID-19.

The gene calls are TRBV27 and TRBJ1-6, with TRBD1 as a possible D gene (5 bases). Trimming took off 5 bases at V and 9 bases at J, with 17 bases between the two ends. The CDR3 totals 15 residues. Germline values: CDR1 MNHEY, CDR2 SMNVEV (reference sequence). The CDR3 sequence is CASSPKGHPGSPLHF. As DNA, the CDR3 is TGTGCCAGCAGTCCCAAAGGACACCCGGGTTCACCCCTCCACTTT.

The chain links TRBV3-1 (or the pseudogene TRBV3-2) to TRBJ1-1, with a possible D match to TRBD1 (5 bases). The CDR3 runs to 13 residues. Germline loops: CDR1 LGHDT, CDR2 YNNKEL (reference sequence). V dropped 4 bases and J dropped 5 bases, with 11 bases sitting between them. CDR3 loop: CASSLDRLTEAFF. CDR3 nucleotide sequence: TGTGCCAGCAGCCTCGACAGATTAACTGAAGCTTTCTTT.

The chain links TRBV19 to TRBJ2-3; the D gene is possibly TRBD1 (5 bases). Germline V gene data show CDR1 as LNHDA and CDR2 as SQIVND (reference sequence). The CDR3 contains 13 residues. V was shortened by 6 bases and J by 3 bases, with 10 bases between the two germline ends. This chain's CDR3 is CASRTVGTDTQYF. In DNA form, the CDR3 reads TGTGCCAGTAGGACAGTCGGGACAGATACGCAGTATTTT. The full variable domain, its missing parts supplied by reference TRBV19 and TRBJ2-3, is DGGITQSPKYLFRKEGQNVTLSCEQNLNHDAMYWYRQDPGQGLRLIYYSQIVNDFQKGDIAEGYSVSREKKESFPLTVTSAQKNPTAFYLCASRTVGTDTQYFGPGTRLTVL.

The V gene is TRBV6-2 or TRBV6-3, the J gene TRBJ2-1; TRBD2 matches 10 bases. Germline lookup yields CDR1 MNHEY and CDR2 SVGEGT. The CDR3 is made up of 18 amino acids. V lost 3 bases and J lost 3; bases outside the gene matches: 11. The CDR3 nucleotides read TGTGCCAGCAGTTATGATTGGACTAGCGGACTCAACTACAATGAGCAGTTCTTC. The encoded protein is CASSYDWTSGLNYNEQFF.

The V gene is TRBV4-1, the J gene TRBJ2-1; 9 bases are shared with TRBD1. The CDR3 consists of 17 residues. CDR1 is MGHRA, CDR2 YSYEKL, per germline. J lost 7 bases, V lost 1 base, and 11 bases had no gene match. The CDR3 DNA reads as TGCGCCAGCAGCCAAGCAGTTATAGGGACAGGGCAAAATGAGCAGTTCTTC. It translates to CASSQAVIGTGQNEQFF.

This chain links TRBV19 with TRBJ2-1, with D tentatively TRBD2 (5 bases). The germline V gene encodes CDR1 LNHDA and CDR2 SQIVND (reference sequence). Trimming left V 7 bases short and J 10 bases short, with 14 bases between. This CDR3 has 12 amino acids. In nucleotides, the CDR3 is TGTGCCAGTACCCCCAGCGGTCTAGAGCAGTTCTTC. Translation: CASTPSGLEQFF. The variable domain in full, completed from reference TRBV19 and TRBJ2-1, reads DGGITQSPKYLFRKEGQNVTLSCEQNLNHDAMYWYRQDPGQGLRLIYYSQIVNDFQKGDIAEGYSVSREKKESFPLTVTSAQKNPTAFYLCASTPSGLEQFFGPGTRLTVL.

This clone was found once. The chain combines TRBV15 with TRBJ2-7; 7 bases line up with TRBD1. Germline lookup yields CDR1 LNHNV and CDR2 YYDKDF (reference sequence). The ends lost 3 bases at V and 4 bases at J; junction bases unmatched: 9. This CDR3 comprises 15 residues. The CDR3 bases are TGTGCCACCAGCAGGGACAGGTTCCTGGGGTACGAGCAGTACTTC. Translation: CATSRDRFLGYEQYF.

The gene calls are TRBV6-1 and TRBJ2-1; 10 bases fit TRBD2. The CDR3 length is 15 residues. Germline assignment: CDR1 MNHNS and CDR2 SASEGT. V was pared by 3 bases and J by 9 bases, with 8 bases of the junction left unmatched. The CDR3 spells CASSEGSSGRGEQFF. CDR3 bases: TGTGCCAGCAGTGAGGGTTCTAGCGGGAGAGGTGAGCAGTTCTTC.

CDR3 sequence (DNA): TGTGCCAGCAGCTTAGCCCCGGACAGGGTGGGCATTCAGTACTTC. Translation gives CASSLAPDRVGIQYF. The rearrangement joins TRBV7-6 to TRBJ2-4, with 8 bases identical to TRBD1. The CDR3 loop spans 15 amino acids. From germline, CDR1 is SGHVS and CDR2 FNYEAQ. V lost 0 bases and J lost 9; bases outside the gene matches: 7. The whole variable domain, remainder taken from reference TRBV7-6 and TRBJ2-4, is GAGVSQSPRYKVTKRGQDVALRCDPISGHVSLYWYRQALGQGPEFLTYFNYEAQQDKSGLPNDRFSAERPEGSISTLTIQRTEQRDSAMYRCASSLAPDRVGIQYFGAGTRLSVL.

The V gene is TRBV27, the J gene TRBJ1-4; D is undetermined. V was trimmed by 7 bases and J by 0 bases, leaving 9 bases between them. Germline CDR1 reads MNHEY; CDR2 reads SMNVEV (reference sequence). This CDR3 region has 14 residues. CDR3 protein: CASKDSTTNEKLFF. CDR3 DNA sequence: TGTGCCAGCAAGGACTCAACAACTAATGAAAAACTGTTTTTT.

About this clone: Other DNA sequences in this specimen translate into the identical CDR3. The chain uses TRBV6-5 and TRBJ2-5; D is possibly TRBD2 (6 bases). Trimming removed 0 bases at V and 4 bases at J, with 9 bases between. The CDR3 covers 14 residues. CDR1 is MNHEY, CDR2 SVGAGI, per germline. The CDR3 DNA is TGTGCCAGCAGTTACTCAGGTAGCGGAGAGACCCAGTACTTC. It encodes CASSYSGSGETQYF.

The V call is TRBV5-4, the J call TRBJ2-7, with TRBD2 matching 9 bases. Germline values: CDR1 SGHNT, CDR2 YYREEE (reference sequence). This CDR3 has 13 residues. J lost 6 bases, V lost 9 bases, and 10 bases had no gene match. CDR3 residues: CAITLAGPSEQYF. The DNA for the CDR3 is TGTGCCATCACACTAGCGGGCCCTTCCGAGCAGTACTTC.

The V call is TRBV7-2, the J call TRBJ2-2; no firm D call. Between the trimmed V and J ends, which lost 2 bases and 4 bases, there was a span of 11 bases. CDR3 length: 15 residues. In germline, CDR1 is SGHTA, CDR2 FQGNSA. In DNA form, the CDR3 reads TGTGCCAGCAGCTTATTTAGCCCTGGCACCGGGGAGCTGTTTTTT. It translates to CASSLFSPGTGELFF.